This T cell receptor beta chain was identified in a study of blood T cell repertoires in COVID-19. Original analysis: Amplified reference gene primers provided the basis for estimating nucleated cell counts. Data came from immunoSEQ multiplex PCR; TCRdb stores just in-frame clones and leaves some out. For V, J and clone size, that table is used; D and trimming come from the DNA. The table lists roughly 150,000 clones, around 80% of them singletons. CDR1 SNHLY and CDR2 FYNNEI come from the germline V gene. This CDR3 region has 15 residues. Trimming took 0 bases from V and 9 from J, leaving 15 bases between them. The cohort comprised adults aged about 18 to 89 years residing in under 25 US areas. Researchers sorted participants into cohorts using their self-reported clinical history. What the recovered Cohort 3 donors had was two negative PCRs, clearance, or symptom resolution.

This chain joins TRBV2 and TRBJ1-5; weak D call: TRBD1 (5 bases). The clonotype originates from a woman in her forties or fifties who had recovered from COVID-19. The specimen sequenced was PBMCs or T cells enriched from blood (not recorded which). The chain's CDR3 is CASSEATGNQMPQHF. The CDR3 DNA reads TGTGCCAGCAGTGAAGCTACAGGAAATCAGATGCCCCAGCATTTT. The full variable domain, completed using reference TRBV2 and TRBJ1-5, is EPEVTQTPSHQVTQMGQEVILRCVPISNHLYFYWYRQILGQKVEFLVSFYNNEISEKSEIFDDQFSVERPDGSNFTLKIRSTKLEDSAMYFCASSEATGNQMPQHFGDGTRLSIL.